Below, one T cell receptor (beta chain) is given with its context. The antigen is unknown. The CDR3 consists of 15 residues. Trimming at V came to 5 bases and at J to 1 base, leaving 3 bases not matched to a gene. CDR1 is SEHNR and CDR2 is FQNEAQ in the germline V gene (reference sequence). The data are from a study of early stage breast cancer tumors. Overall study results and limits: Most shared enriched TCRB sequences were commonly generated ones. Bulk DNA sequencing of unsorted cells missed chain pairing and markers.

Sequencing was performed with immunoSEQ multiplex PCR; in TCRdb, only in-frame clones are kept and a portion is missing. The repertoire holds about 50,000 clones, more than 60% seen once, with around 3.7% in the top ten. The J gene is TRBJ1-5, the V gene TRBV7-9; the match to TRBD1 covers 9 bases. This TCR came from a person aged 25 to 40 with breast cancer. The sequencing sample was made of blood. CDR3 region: CASSRQGDSNQPQHF. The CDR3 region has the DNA TGTGCCAGCAGCAGACAGGGGGACAGCAATCAGCCCCAGCATTTT.